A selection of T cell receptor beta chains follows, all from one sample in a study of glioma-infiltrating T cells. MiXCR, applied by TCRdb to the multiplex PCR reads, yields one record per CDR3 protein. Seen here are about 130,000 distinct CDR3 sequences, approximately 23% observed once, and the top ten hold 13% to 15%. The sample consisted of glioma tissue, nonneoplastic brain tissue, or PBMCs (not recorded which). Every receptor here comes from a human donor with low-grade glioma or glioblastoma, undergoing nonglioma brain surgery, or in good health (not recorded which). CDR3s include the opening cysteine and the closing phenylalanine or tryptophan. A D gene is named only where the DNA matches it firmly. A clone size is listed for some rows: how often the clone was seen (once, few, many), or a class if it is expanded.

TGTGCCAGAAGTTACTCGGGGGAGACCGCCCACGAGCAGTACTTC	CARSYSGETAHEQYF	NA	TRBJ2-7	TRBV6-2/TRBV6-3	NA
TGTGCCAGCAGTTACGTACGGGACGCGAACACTGAAGCTTTCTTT	CASSYVRDANTEAFF	NA	TRBJ1-1	TRBV6-6	many
TGTGCCAGCAGCTTAATGGGACATGGCTACGAGCAGTACTTC	CASSLMGHGYEQYF	NA	TRBJ2-7	TRBV7-3	few
TGTGCCAGCAGCTCACACACAGATACGCAGTATTTT	CASSSHTDTQYF	NA	TRBJ2-3	TRBV7-6	many
TGCAGTGCCAAATTTCCGGGACTACACTATTCCTACAATGAGCAGTTCTTC	CSAKFPGLHYSYNEQFF	TRBD2	TRBJ2-1	TRBV20-1	many
TGTGCCAGCAGCTTAAACCCAGGACTAGCGGGGGGGGAGCTGTTTTTT	CASSLNPGLAGGELFF	TRBD2	TRBJ2-2	TRBV7-3	NA
TGTGCCAGTAGTATAATGGGTCAGGGGGCTCAGCCCCAGCATTTT	CASSIMGQGAQPQHF	TRBD1	TRBJ1-5	TRBV19	many
TGTGCCAGCAGTGAATCATTACGGGGAGAGGGCTACACCTTC	CASSESLRGEGYTF	NA	TRBJ1-2	TRBV2	many
TGCAGCGTCCCGGACAGGGACCCAGATACGCAGTATTTT	CSVPDRDPDTQYF	TRBD1	TRBJ2-3	TRBV29-1	many
TGTGCCAGCAGCGCTACAGGATACGAGCAGTACTTC	CASSATGYEQYF	NA	TRBJ2-7	TRBV7-9	many
TGCAGTGCTCAATTAAGCGGAATTAACAATGAGCAGTTCTTC	CSAQLSGINNEQFF	NA	TRBJ2-1	TRBV20-1	many
TGTGCCAGCAGCGATTGTGCGGATGTGTGGTCCTCCCATGAGCAGTTCTTC	CASSDCADVWSSHEQFF	NA	TRBJ2-1	TRBV2	NA
TGTGCAGGCAGCCAAGAGGGTAGCGGAGGTTACAGTGAGCAGTTCTTC	CAGSQEGSGGYSEQFF	NA	TRBJ2-1	TRBV4-2	once
TGTGCCAGTACCCCAGGCGGAGTAGGTGGCTACACCTTC	CASTPGGVGGYTF	NA	TRBJ1-2	TRBV19	many
TGTGCCAGCGATGCGATGAACACTGAAGCTTTCTTT	CASDAMNTEAFF	NA	TRBJ1-1	TRBV28	many
TGTGCCAGCAGCCCCGGACTAGCGGGAGGGTGGGCAGATACGCAGTATTTT	CASSPGLAGGWADTQYF	TRBD2	TRBJ2-3	TRBV7-3	many
TGTGCCAGCAGCACCGACAGTCTCAACTATGGCTACACCTTC	CASSTDSLNYGYTF	NA	TRBJ1-2	TRBV5-4	few
TGTGCCATCAGTGAGAACACCGGGGAGCTGTTTTTT	CAISENTGELFF	NA	TRBJ2-2	TRBV10-3	many
TGTGCCAGCAGTAGGACCGGGGACACCGAAGAGACCCAGTACTTC	CASSRTGDTEETQYF	NA	TRBJ2-5	TRBV12-3/TRBV12-4	many
TGTGCCAGCAGCTTTTATAGCGGAGTGCTATGCGAGCAGTACTTC	CASSFYSGVLCEQYF	NA	TRBJ2-7	TRBV7-2	NA
TGTGCCAGCAGCTTTCGGGCTAGCGGCCAAGAGACCCAGTACTTC	CASSFRASGQETQYF	TRBD2	TRBJ2-5	TRBV5-6	few
TGTGCCAGCAGTTACCCGCTCGGACAGGGGGCCTTGGAGGCCAAAAACATTCAGTACTTC	CASSYPLGQGALEAKNIQYF	TRBD1	TRBJ2-4	TRBV6-2/TRBV6-3	many
TGTGCCAGCAGCTTACCGGGGCCAGATACGCAGTATTTT	CASSLPGPDTQYF	NA	TRBJ2-3	TRBV7-2	many
TGTGCCAGCAGCTTGGTGCTCAGGGCTTGGGGGGACCAAGAGACCCAGTACTTC	CASSLVLRAWGDQETQYF	NA	TRBJ2-5	TRBV5-8	few